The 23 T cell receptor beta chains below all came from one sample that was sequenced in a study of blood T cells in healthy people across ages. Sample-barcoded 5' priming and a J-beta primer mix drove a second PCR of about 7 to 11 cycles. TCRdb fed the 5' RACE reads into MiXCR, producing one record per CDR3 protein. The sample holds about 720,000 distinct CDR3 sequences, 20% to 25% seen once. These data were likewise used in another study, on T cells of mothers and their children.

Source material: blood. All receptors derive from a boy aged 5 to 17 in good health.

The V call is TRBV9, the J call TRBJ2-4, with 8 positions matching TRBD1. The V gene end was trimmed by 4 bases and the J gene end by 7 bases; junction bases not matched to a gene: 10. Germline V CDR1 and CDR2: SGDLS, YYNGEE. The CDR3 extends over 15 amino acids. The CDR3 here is CASSRDSGGGNIQYF. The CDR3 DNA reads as TGTGCCAGCAGCCGAGATTCAGGGGGCGGGAACATTCAGTACTTC.

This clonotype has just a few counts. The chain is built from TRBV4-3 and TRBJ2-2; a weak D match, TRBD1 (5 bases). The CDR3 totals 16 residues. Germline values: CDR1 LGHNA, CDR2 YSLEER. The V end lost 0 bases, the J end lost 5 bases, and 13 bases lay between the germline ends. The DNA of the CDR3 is TGCGCCAGCAGCCAAGATGTGGCAGGGTGGACCGGGGAGCTGTTTTTT. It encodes CASSQDVAGWTGELFF.

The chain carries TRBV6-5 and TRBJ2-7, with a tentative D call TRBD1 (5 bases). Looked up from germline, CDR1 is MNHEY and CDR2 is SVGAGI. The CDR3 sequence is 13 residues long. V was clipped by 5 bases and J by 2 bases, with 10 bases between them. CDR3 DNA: TGTGCCAGCAGTGAAGACAGTACCTACGAGCAGTACTTC. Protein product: CASSEDSTYEQYF.

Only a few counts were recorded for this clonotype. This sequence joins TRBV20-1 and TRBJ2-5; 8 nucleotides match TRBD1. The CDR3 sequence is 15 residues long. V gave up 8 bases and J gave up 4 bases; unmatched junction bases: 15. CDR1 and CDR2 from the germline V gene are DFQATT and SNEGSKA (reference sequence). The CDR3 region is CSPSLSRGLRETQYF. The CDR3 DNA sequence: TGCAGTCCGTCTCTAAGCAGGGGGCTAAGAGAGACCCAGTACTTC.

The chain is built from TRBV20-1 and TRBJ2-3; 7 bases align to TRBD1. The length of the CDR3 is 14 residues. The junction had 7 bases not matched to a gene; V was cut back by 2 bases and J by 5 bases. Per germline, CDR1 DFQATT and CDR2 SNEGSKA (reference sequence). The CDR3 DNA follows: TGCAGTGCTAGATTGACCAGGGGGTTAGATACGCAGTATTTT. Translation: CSARLTRGLDTQYF.

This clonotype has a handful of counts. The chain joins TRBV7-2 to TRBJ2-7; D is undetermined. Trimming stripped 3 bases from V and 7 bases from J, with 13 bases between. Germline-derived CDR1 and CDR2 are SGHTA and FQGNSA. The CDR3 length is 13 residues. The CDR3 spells CASSFEGLGEQYF. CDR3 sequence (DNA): TGTGCCAGCAGCTTTGAAGGTCTTGGGGAGCAGTACTTC.

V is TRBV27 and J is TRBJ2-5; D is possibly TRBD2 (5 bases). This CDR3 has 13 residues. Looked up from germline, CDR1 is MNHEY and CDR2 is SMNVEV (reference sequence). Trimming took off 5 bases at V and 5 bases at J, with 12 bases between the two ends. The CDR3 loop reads CASSRGHTETQYF. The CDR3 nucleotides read TGTGCCAGCAGTCGCGGGCATACGGAGACCCAGTACTTC.

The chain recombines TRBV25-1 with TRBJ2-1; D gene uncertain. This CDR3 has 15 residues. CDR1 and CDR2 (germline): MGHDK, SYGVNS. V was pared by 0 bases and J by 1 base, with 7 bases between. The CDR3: CASSEYGRSYNEQFF. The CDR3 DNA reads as TGTGCCAGCAGTGAATACGGCAGATCCTACAATGAGCAGTTCTTC.

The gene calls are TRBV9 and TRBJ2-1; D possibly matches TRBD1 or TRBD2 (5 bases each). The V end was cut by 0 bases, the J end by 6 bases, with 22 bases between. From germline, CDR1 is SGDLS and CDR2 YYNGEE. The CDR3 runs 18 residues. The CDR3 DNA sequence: TGTGCCAGCAGCGTAGGAGGGGCCCCAGGGACGTCCGGCAATGAGCAGTTCTTC. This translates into CASSVGGAPGTSGNEQFF.

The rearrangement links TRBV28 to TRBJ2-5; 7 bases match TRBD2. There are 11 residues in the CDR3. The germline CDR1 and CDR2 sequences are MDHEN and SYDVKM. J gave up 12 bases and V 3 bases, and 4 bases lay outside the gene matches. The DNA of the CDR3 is TGTGCCAGCAGTTTTTACGGGGGGAAGTACTTC. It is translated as CASSFYGGKYF.

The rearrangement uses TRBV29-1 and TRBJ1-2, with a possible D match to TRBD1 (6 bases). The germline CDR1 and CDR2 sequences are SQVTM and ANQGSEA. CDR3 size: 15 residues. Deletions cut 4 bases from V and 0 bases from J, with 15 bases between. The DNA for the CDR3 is TGCAGCGTTGGACCCTGGGACACAGCTAACTATGGCTACACCTTC. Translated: CSVGPWDTANYGYTF. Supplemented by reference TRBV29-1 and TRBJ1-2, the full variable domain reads SAVISQKPSRDICQRGTSLTIQCQVDSQVTMMFWYRQQPGQSLTLIATANQGSEATYESGFVIDKFPISRPNLTFSTLTVSNMSPEDSSIYLCSVGPWDTANYGYTFGSGTRLTVV.

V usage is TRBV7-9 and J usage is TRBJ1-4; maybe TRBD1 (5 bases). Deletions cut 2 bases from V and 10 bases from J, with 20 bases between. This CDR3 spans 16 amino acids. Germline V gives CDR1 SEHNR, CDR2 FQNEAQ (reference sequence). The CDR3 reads CASSLFLAGPRGKLFF. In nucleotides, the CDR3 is TGTGCCAGCAGCTTATTCCTGGCAGGGCCCCGTGGAAAACTGTTTTTT.

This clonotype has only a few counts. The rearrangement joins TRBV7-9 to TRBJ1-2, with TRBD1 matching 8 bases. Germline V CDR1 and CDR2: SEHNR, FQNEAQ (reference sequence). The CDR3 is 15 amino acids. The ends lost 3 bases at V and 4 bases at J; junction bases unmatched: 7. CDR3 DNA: TGTGCCAGCAGCTTCGGACAGGGAAGGAGCTATGGCTACACCTTC. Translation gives CASSFGQGRSYGYTF.

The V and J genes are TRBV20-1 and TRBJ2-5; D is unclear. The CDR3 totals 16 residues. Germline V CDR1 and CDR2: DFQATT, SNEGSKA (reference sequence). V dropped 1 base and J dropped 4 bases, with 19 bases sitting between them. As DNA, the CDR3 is TGCAGTGCTAGAGGTTTCCCCTACAGAATTGGAGAGACCCAGTACTTC. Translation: CSARGFPYRIGETQYF.

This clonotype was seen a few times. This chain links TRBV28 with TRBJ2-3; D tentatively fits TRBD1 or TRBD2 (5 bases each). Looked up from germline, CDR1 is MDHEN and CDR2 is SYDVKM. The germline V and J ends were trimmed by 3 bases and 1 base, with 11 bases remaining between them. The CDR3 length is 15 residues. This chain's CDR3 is CASSFGRDGTDTQYF. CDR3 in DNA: TGTGCCAGCAGTTTCGGTCGGGACGGCACAGATACGCAGTATTTT.

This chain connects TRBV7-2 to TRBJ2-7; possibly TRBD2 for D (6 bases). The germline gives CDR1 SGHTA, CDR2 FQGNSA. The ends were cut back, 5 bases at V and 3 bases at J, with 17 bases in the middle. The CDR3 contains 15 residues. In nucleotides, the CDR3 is TGTGCCAGCAGCCCGTTTCCGGGACTCAGCTACGAGCAGTACTTC. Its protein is CASSPFPGLSYEQYF.

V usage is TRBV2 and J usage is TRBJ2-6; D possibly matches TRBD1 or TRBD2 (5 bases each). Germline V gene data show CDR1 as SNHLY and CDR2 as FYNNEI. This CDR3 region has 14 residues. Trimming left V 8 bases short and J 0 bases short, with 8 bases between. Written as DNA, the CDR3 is TGTGCCAGCGGGGGACCCTCTGGGGCCAACGTCCTGACTTTC. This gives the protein CASGGPSGANVLTF.

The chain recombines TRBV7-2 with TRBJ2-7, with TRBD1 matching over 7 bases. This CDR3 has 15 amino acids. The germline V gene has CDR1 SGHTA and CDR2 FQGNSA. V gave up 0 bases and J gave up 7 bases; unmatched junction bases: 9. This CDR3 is CASSLAVDRPWEQYF. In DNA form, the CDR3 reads TGTGCCAGCAGCTTAGCGGTGGACAGGCCGTGGGAGCAGTACTTC.

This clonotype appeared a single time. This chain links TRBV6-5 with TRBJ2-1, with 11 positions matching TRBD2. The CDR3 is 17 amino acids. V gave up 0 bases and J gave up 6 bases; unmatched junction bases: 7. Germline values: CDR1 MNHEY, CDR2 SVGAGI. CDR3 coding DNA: TGTGCCAGCAGTTACTCTAGCGGGAGGGCCACGGGCAATGAGCAGTTCTTC. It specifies CASSYSSGRATGNEQFF.

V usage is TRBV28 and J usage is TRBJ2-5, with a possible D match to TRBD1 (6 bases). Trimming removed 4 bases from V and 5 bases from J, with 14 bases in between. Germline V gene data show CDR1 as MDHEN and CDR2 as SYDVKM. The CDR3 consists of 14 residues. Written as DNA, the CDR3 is TGTGCCAGCAGTTCTACCCAGGGGTGGGAGACCCAGTACTTC. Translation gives CASSSTQGWETQYF.

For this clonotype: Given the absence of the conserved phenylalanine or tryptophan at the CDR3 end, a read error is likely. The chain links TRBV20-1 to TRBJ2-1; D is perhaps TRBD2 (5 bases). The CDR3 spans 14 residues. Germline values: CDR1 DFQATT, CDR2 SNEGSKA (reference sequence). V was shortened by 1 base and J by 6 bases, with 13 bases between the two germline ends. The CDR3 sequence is CSARADDYANEQFL. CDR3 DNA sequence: TGCAGTGCTAGAGCTGATGACTACGCCAATGAGCAGTTCTTG.

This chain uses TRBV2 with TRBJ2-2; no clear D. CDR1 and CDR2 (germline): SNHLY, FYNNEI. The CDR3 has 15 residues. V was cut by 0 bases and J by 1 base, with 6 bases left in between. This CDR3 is CASSEASLNTGELFF. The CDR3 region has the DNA TGTGCCAGCAGTGAAGCCAGCTTGAACACCGGGGAGCTGTTTTTT.

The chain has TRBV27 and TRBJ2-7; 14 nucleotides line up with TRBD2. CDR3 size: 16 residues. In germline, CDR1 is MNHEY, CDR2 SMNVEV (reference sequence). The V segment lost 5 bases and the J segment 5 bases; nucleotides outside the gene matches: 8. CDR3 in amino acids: CASSPGTSGSWNEQYF. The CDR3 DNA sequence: TGTGCCAGCAGTCCAGGGACTAGCGGGAGCTGGAACGAGCAGTACTTC.